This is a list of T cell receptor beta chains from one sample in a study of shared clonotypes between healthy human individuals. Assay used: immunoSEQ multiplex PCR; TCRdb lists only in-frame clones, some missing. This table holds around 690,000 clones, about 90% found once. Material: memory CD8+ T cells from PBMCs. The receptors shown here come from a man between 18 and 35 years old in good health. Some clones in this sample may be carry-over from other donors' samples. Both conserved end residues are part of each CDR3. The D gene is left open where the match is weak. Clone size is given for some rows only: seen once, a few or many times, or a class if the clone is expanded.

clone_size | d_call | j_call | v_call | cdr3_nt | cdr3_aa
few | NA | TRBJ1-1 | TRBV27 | TGTGCCAGCACCCACAGCATGAACACTGAAGCTTTCTTT | CASTHSMNTEAFF
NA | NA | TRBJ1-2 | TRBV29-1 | TGCAGCGTGCCGACAGGAAACTATGGCTACACCTTC | CSVPTGNYGYTF
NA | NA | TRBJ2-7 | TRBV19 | TGTGCCAGTAGTATGACAGCTGCCCTTTCCTACGAGCAGTACTTC | CASSMTAALSYEQYF
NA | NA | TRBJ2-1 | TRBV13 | TGTGCCAGCAGCGGGGGTTCGAATAGCGAGACGAATGAGCAGTTCTTC | CASSGGSNSETNEQFF
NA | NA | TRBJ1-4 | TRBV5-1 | TGCGCCAGCAGAGGCAGGGGTGCAACTAATGAAAAACTGTTTTTT | CASRGRGATNEKLFF
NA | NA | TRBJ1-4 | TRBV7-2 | TGTGCCAGCAGCCCACCCGGCCCGGGCATTGAAAAACTGTTTTTT | CASSPPGPGIEKLFF
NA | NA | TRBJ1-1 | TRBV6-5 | TGTGCCAGCATTCTGGGGGGAAGGGACACTGAAGCTTTCTTT | CASILGGRDTEAFF
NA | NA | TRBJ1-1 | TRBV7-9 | TGTGCCAGCAGCTTAGTTTCGGGGGTTCTCACTGAAGCTTTCTTT | CASSLVSGVLTEAFF
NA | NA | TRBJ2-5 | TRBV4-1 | TGCGCCAGCAGCCAAGTTGGGGGGCGCGGGACCCAGTACTTC | CASSQVGGRGTQYF
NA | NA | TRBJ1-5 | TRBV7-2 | TGTGCCAGCAGCCGTTTGATTAACAGTGATCAGCCCCAGCATTTT | CASSRLINSDQPQHF
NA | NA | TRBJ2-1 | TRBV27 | TGTGCCAGCAGTTTCCGGGGGTCTCCCTACAATGAGCAGTTCTTC | CASSFRGSPYNEQFF
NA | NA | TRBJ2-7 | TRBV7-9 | TGTGCCAGCAGCTTTGGTATGTACGAGCAGTACTTC | CASSFGMYEQYF
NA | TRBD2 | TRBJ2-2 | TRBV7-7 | TGTGCCAGCAGCTTGCCGCCTAGCGGGAGGGCAGGCGGGGAGCTGTTTTTT | CASSLPPSGRAGGELFF
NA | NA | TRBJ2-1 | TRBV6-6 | TGTGCCAGCAGTTACCCCTTGATGTTCTTC | CASSYPLMFF
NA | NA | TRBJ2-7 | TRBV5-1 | TGCGCCAGCAGCTTGGATGGAATATACGAGCAGTACTTC | CASSLDGIYEQYF
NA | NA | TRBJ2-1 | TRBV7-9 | TGTGCCAGCGAATACAATGAGCAGTTCTTC | CASEYNEQFF
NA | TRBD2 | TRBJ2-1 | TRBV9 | TGTGCCAGCGATACCGACGGACTAGCGAGCTACAATGAGCAGTTCTTC | CASDTDGLASYNEQFF
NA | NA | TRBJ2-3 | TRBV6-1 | TGTGCCAGCAGTGAAGCGTGGCGGGGAAGGGCAGATACGCAGTATTTT | CASSEAWRGRADTQYF
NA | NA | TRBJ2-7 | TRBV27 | TGTGCCAGCAGTTTTATGGATTCCTACGAGCAGTACTTC | CASSFMDSYEQYF
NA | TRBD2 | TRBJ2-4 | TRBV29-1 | TGCAGCGTTTGGGGGCGGGAGGCGGGAGGCAAAAACATTCAGTACTTC | CSVWGREAGGKNIQYF
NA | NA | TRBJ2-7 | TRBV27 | TGTGCCAGCAGTTTATCCGTGGGGCAGGCGTCGGACGAGCAGTACTTC | CASSLSVGQASDEQYF
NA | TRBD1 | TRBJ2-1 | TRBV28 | TGTGCCAGCAGTTTACCGGAGGGACAGGGCCCTTATTACAATGAGCAGTTCTTC | CASSLPEGQGPYYNEQFF
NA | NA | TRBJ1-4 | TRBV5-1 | TGCGCCAGCAGCTTTCGGGGAAGCGCGGGACGGGGAGAAGAAAAACTGTTTTTT | CASSFRGSAGRGEEKLFF
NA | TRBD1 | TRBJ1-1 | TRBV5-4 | TGTGCCAGCAGCCCCCCTGAAACAGGGGGAACTGAAGCTTTCTTT | CASSPPETGGTEAFF